These T cell receptor beta chains were read from a single sample in a study of cytomegalovirus exposure and HLA in healthy donors. Profiling relied on immunoSEQ multiplex PCR, and the TCRdb table lists in-frame clones only, not all of them. The sample comprises about 180,000 clones, less than 80% of which are singletons, and around 1.5% rests with the top ten. Sequences were obtained from PBMCs. These TCRs come from a man between 18 and 29 years old in good health and CMV-seronegative. Each CDR3 is given with its conserved first and last residue. Fields, in order: V gene, J gene, D gene, clone size, CDR3 protein, CDR3 DNA. D genes are given only for firm matches. Clone size, where shown, is once, few, many, or a class for clones that have expanded.

TRBV6-6	TRBJ1-2	NA	NA	CASSYGSWGGYTF	TGTGCCAGCAGTTACGGGAGTTGGGGTGGCTACACCTTC
TRBV13	TRBJ2-7	NA	NA	CASSAPLLSYEQYF	TGTGCCAGCAGCGCCCCTTTGCTATCCTACGAGCAGTACTTC
TRBV7-9	TRBJ1-6	NA	NA	CASRKGSQPYNSPLHF	TGTGCCAGCAGAAAGGGGTCCCAGCCCTATAATTCACCCCTCCACTTT
TRBV28	TRBJ2-7	NA	NA	CASSRTSPYEQYF	TGTGCCAGCAGTAGGACTTCCCCCTACGAGCAGTACTTC
TRBV6-5	TRBJ1-2	NA	once	CASRPPDRGYTF	TGTGCCAGCAGACCGCCAGATCGTGGCTACACCTTC
TRBV6-5	TRBJ2-1	TRBD2	NA	CASSPRLAGNNEQFF	TGTGCCAGCAGCCCCCGACTAGCGGGAAACAATGAGCAGTTCTTC
TRBV6-1	TRBJ2-7	TRBD2	NA	CASSASLAPTYEQYF	TGTGCCAGCAGTGCCTCACTAGCGCCGACCTACGAGCAGTACTTC
TRBV25-1	TRBJ1-2	NA	NA	CASSPGTNYGYTF	TGTGCCAGCAGTCCCGGTACTAACTATGGCTACACCTTC
TRBV6-1	TRBJ2-1	TRBD2	NA	CASKAGAYNEQFF	TGTGCCAGCAAGGCGGGGGCCTACAATGAGCAGTTCTTC
TRBV29-1	TRBJ2-7	TRBD1	NA	CSFLGQSYEQYF	TGCAGCTTTCTGGGACAGTCCTACGAGCAGTACTTC
TRBV6-1	TRBJ1-1	NA	NA	CASSGGPPGTEAFF	TGTGCCAGCAGCGGAGGTCCCCCGGGGACTGAAGCTTTCTTT
TRBV5-1	TRBJ2-7	TRBD1	NA	CASSFSQDRGGYEQYF	TGCGCCAGCAGCTTCTCCCAGGACAGGGGTGGCTACGAGCAGTACTTC
TRBV6-6	TRBJ1-1	NA	once	CAGSYEFMNTEAFF	TGTGCCGGCAGTTACGAGTTCATGAACACTGAAGCTTTCTTT
TRBV28	TRBJ2-1	NA	NA	CASSPPSVIEQFF	TGTGCCAGCAGTCCCCCTAGTGTTATTGAGCAGTTCTTC
TRBV30	TRBJ1-1	NA	NA	CAWSVAGLTEAFF	TGTGCCTGGAGTGTAGCTGGGCTCACTGAAGCTTTCTTT
TRBV6-5	TRBJ2-4	NA	NA	CASSGRDRKNIQYF	TGTGCCAGCAGTGGGAGGGACAGGAAAAACATTCAGTACTTC
TRBV27	TRBJ1-6	NA	NA	CASTPLGTYNSPLHF	TGTGCCAGCACCCCTCTCGGGACCTATAATTCACCCCTCCACTTT
TRBV7-8	TRBJ2-2	TRBD1	NA	CASSRTGGTNTGELFF	TGTGCCAGCAGCCGGACAGGGGGCACGAACACCGGGGAGCTGTTTTTT
TRBV25-1	TRBJ2-3	NA	NA	CASSEYQGVEGDTQYF	TGTGCCAGCAGTGAATATCAGGGGGTGGAGGGAGATACGCAGTATTTT
TRBV30	TRBJ1-2	NA	NA	CAWRRGGDYGYTF	TGTGCCTGGCGCCGGGGAGGGGATTATGGCTACACCTTC
TRBV7-9	TRBJ2-3	NA	NA	CASRTAATDTQYF	TGTGCCAGCAGAACAGCCGCTACAGATACGCAGTATTTT
TRBV6-4	TRBJ1-2	NA	few	CASSDNGVGGYTF	TGTGCCAGCAGTGACAATGGAGTCGGAGGCTACACCTTC
TRBV7-6	TRBJ2-1	TRBD1	NA	CASSPQDRSTLDEQFF	TGTGCCAGCAGCCCCCAGGACAGGTCAACTTTGGATGAGCAGTTCTTC
TRBV27	TRBJ1-2	NA	few	CASSSETQGRGYTF	TGTGCCAGCAGTTCAGAAACCCAGGGTAGAGGCTACACCTTC
TRBV10-3	TRBJ2-5	TRBD2	NA	CAITEGPAGGRETQYF	TGTGCCATCACCGAGGGGCCAGCGGGAGGGAGAGAGACCCAGTACTTC
TRBV18	TRBJ1-1	NA	NA	CASSPQVSGALGLTEAFF	TGTGCCAGCTCACCACAGGTATCTGGGGCCCTCGGTCTCACTGAAGCTTTCTTT
TRBV7-9	TRBJ2-7	TRBD1	NA	CSSSLGQTYEQYF	TGTTCCAGCAGCCTGGGACAGACCTACGAGCAGTACTTC
TRBV28	TRBJ1-6	NA	NA	CASRGAGSPLHF	TGTGCCAGCAGAGGAGCCGGTTCACCCCTCCACTTT
TRBV19	TRBJ2-1	TRBD1	NA	CASSMNRDRAYNEQFF	TGTGCCAGTAGTATGAACCGGGACAGGGCCTACAATGAGCAGTTCTTC
TRBV7-2	TRBJ2-5	TRBD2	NA	CASSPGTISQETQYF	TGTGCCAGCAGCCCCGGGACTATCAGCCAAGAGACCCAGTACTTC
TRBV27	TRBJ2-7	TRBD1	once	CASSSAGGFYEQYF	TGTGCCAGCAGTTCGGCAGGGGGATTTTACGAGCAGTACTTC
TRBV5-1	TRBJ1-1	NA	NA	CASSPYTTGLITEAFF	TGCGCCAGCAGCCCCTACACCACAGGGTTAATCACTGAAGCTTTCTTT
TRBV5-1	TRBJ2-5	TRBD2	NA	CASSLGVPAGGRETQYF	TGCGCCAGCAGCTTGGGGGTCCCAGCGGGAGGCCGGGAGACCCAGTACTTC
TRBV6-5	TRBJ2-7	TRBD2	once	CASSYSVAGSEQYF	TGTGCCAGCAGTTACTCAGTAGCGGGAAGCGAGCAGTACTTC
TRBV19	TRBJ2-3	TRBD2	NA	CASSPRGRGRRNTQYF	TGTGCCAGTAGTCCACGAGGGAGGGGTCGACGGAATACGCAGTATTTT
TRBV29-1	TRBJ1-6	NA	NA	CSVEFQGKHSPLHF	TGCAGCGTTGAATTCCAGGGAAAGCATTCACCCCTCCACTTT
TRBV11-2	TRBJ1-4	NA	NA	CASSSLRGTNEKLFF	TGTGCCAGCAGCTCCTTAAGGGGAACTAATGAAAAACTGTTTTTT
TRBV29-1	TRBJ2-3	NA	NA	CSVLPRGDTQYF	TGCAGCGTTTTGCCTAGGGGGGATACGCAGTATTTT
TRBV19	TRBJ1-5	NA	NA	CASTREVGGVRNQPQHF	TGTGCCAGTACCCGAGAGGTCGGGGGTGTGAGGAATCAGCCCCAGCATTTT
TRBV28	TRBJ2-7	NA	NA	CASSLSNVYEQYF	TGTGCCAGCAGTTTATCAAATGTCTACGAGCAGTACTTC
TRBV2	TRBJ1-2	NA	NA	CASNPSEANYGYTF	TGTGCCAGCAACCCATCAGAAGCTAACTATGGCTACACCTTC
TRBV19	TRBJ2-1	TRBD2	NA	CASSTSRLAGRNNEQFF	TGTGCCAGTAGTACTTCCCGACTAGCGGGGCGAAACAATGAGCAGTTCTTC
TRBV5-1	TRBJ1-1	NA	NA	CASSPRDTRGTEAFF	TGCGCCAGCAGCCCCCGGGACACCCGGGGCACTGAAGCTTTCTTT
TRBV6-5	TRBJ2-2	NA	NA	CASTWGGNTGELFF	TGTGCCAGCACCTGGGGGGGCAACACCGGGGAGCTGTTTTTT